The rows below give T cell receptor beta chains drawn from one sample of a study of blood T cell repertoires in COVID-19. Sequencing used immunoSEQ multiplex PCR; TCRdb keeps in-frame clones, though not all of them. The table lists about 150,000 clones, about nine tenths of them singletons. The specimen was peripheral blood. Source of these receptors: a human donor in a cohort sampled during active COVID-19. CDR3s include the opening cysteine and the closing phenylalanine or tryptophan. A D gene is named only where the DNA matches it firmly. Some rows mark clone size as missing; the rest say once, few, many or name a class of expanded clone.

abundance	j_gene	v_gene	d_gene	CDR3aa	CDR3nt
NA	TRBJ1-5	TRBV28	NA	CASSLSIRRDNQPQHF	TGTGCCAGCAGTTTATCTATCCGGCGGGACAATCAGCCCCAGCATTTT
NA	TRBJ1-3	TRBV3-1/TRBV3-2	NA	CASSPDSGPGGNTIYF	TGTGCCAGCAGCCCCGATTCCGGTCCAGGTGGAAACACCATATATTTT
NA	TRBJ2-7	TRBV6-5	NA	CASRDGGAYEQYF	TGTGCCAGCAGGGACGGCGGGGCCTACGAGCAGTACTTC
NA	TRBJ2-3	TRBV30	NA	CAWSTGRRGSTDTQYF	TGTGCCTGGAGTACGGGCCGCCGGGGGAGCACAGATACGCAGTATTTT
NA	TRBJ1-4	TRBV3-1/TRBV3-2	NA	CASSQEPQGYEKLFF	TGTGCCAGCAGCCAAGAGCCACAGGGTTATGAAAAACTGTTTTTT
NA	TRBJ1-3	TRBV7-2	NA	CASSLTKTGFGLNTIYF	TGTGCCAGCAGCTTAACGAAAACAGGGTTTGGTTTAAACACCATATATTTT
NA	TRBJ2-1	TRBV11-3	TRBD2	CASSLGRAREQFF	TGTGCCAGCAGCTTGGGGAGGGCCCGGGAGCAGTTCTTC
few	TRBJ1-2	TRBV6-6	NA	CASSSRDSGGYTF	TGTGCCAGCAGTTCCCGGGACTCGGGTGGCTACACCTTC
NA	TRBJ2-2	TRBV5-4	NA	CASSSPTGSYGELFF	TGTGCCAGCAGCTCCCCAACAGGGTCTTACGGGGAGCTGTTTTTT
NA	TRBJ2-3	TRBV7-8	TRBD2	CASSLGSGMTDTQYF	TGTGCCAGCAGCTTAGGGAGCGGGATGACAGATACGCAGTATTTT
NA	TRBJ1-6	TRBV3-1/TRBV3-2	TRBD1	CASSQPGQGLSPLHF	TGTGCCAGCAGCCAACCAGGACAGGGCCTCTCACCCCTCCACTTT
NA	TRBJ2-4	TRBV4-1	NA	CASSQDRTVAKNIQYF	TGCGCCAGCAGCCAGGACAGAACTGTAGCCAAAAACATTCAGTACTTC
NA	TRBJ2-4	TRBV5-1	NA	CASSFSAGSDIQYF	TGCGCCAGCAGCTTTTCGGCAGGATCGGACATTCAGTACTTC
NA	TRBJ1-6	TRBV28	NA	CASSLTGRPNSPLHF	TGTGCCAGCAGTTTGACAGGCCGCCCCAATTCACCCCTCCACTTT
once	TRBJ2-5	TRBV19	TRBD1	CASMEQGVKETQYF	TGTGCCAGTATGGAGCAGGGGGTTAAGGAGACCCAGTACTTC
NA	TRBJ1-2	TRBV2	TRBD1	CASSEGQGALYGYTF	TGTGCCAGCAGTGAAGGTCAGGGGGCCCTATATGGCTACACCTTC
NA	TRBJ2-5	TRBV9	TRBD1	CASSAADRAETQYF	TGTGCCAGCAGCGCCGCGGACAGGGCAGAGACCCAGTACTTC
few	TRBJ2-1	TRBV3-1/TRBV3-2	TRBD2	CASSQEGLAGSSVNEQFF	TGTGCCAGCAGCCAAGAGGGACTAGCGGGGTCCAGCGTTAATGAGCAGTTCTTC
NA	TRBJ1-4	TRBV19	NA	CASSISTATNEKLFF	TGTGCCAGTAGTATCTCGACTGCAACTAATGAAAAACTGTTTTTT
NA	TRBJ1-4	TRBV3-1/TRBV3-2	TRBD1	CASSMRRQGSVGEKLFF	TGTGCCAGCAGCATGAGAAGACAGGGGAGTGTCGGTGAAAAACTGTTTTTT
NA	TRBJ1-5	TRBV5-5	NA	CASSLHASGYSNQPQHF	TGTGCCAGCAGTCTTCACGCGAGCGGATATAGCAATCAGCCCCAGCATTTT
NA	TRBJ1-5	TRBV6-2/TRBV6-3	NA	CASSYSKTTGNQPQHF	TGTGCCAGCAGTTACTCGAAAACTACGGGCAATCAGCCCCAGCATTTT
NA	TRBJ1-1	TRBV4-3	NA	CASSLGGSEAFF	TGCGCCAGCAGCCTCGGAGGGTCTGAAGCTTTCTTT
once	TRBJ2-1	TRBV2	TRBD2	CASSRVTSGESSYNEQFF	TGTGCCAGCAGCCGGGTTACTAGCGGGGAGAGCTCCTACAATGAGCAGTTCTTC
NA	TRBJ1-4	TRBV28	NA	CASSPTPPQNEKLFF	TGTGCCAGCAGTCCCACGCCCCCGCAGAATGAAAAACTGTTTTTT
NA	TRBJ2-7	TRBV11-2	TRBD1	CASSFAGTGPWAYEQYF	TGTGCCAGCAGCTTCGCCGGGACAGGGCCTTGGGCCTACGAGCAGTACTTC
NA	TRBJ1-3	TRBV27	NA	CASRRTASGNTIYF	TGTGCCAGCAGGCGGACAGCCTCTGGAAACACCATATATTTT
NA	TRBJ1-1	TRBV29-1	NA	CSVGKSEGAFF	TGCAGCGTTGGTAAGAGCGAGGGAGCTTTCTTT
NA	TRBJ2-2	TRBV4-3	NA	CASARGAGTGELFF	TGCGCCAGCGCCCGGGGGGCGGGCACCGGGGAGCTGTTTTTT
NA	TRBJ2-7	TRBV6-5	TRBD1	CASSLGTDYEQYF	TGTGCCAGCAGTCTAGGGACAGACTACGAGCAGTACTTC
NA	TRBJ1-1	TRBV7-8	NA	CASSAIQGIRYTEAFF	TGTGCCAGCAGCGCTATACAGGGTATAAGGTACACTGAAGCTTTCTTT
NA	TRBJ2-7	TRBV7-9	TRBD1	CASSDRGRGYEQYF	TGTGCCAGCAGCGACAGGGGGCGCGGGTACGAGCAGTACTTC
NA	TRBJ1-1	TRBV20-1	TRBD1	CSAEGAAEAFF	TGCAGTGCTGAGGGGGCGGCTGAAGCTTTCTTT
NA	TRBJ2-7	TRBV9	TRBD1	CASSVGRDRAYEQYF	TGTGCCAGCAGCGTAGGTAGGGACAGAGCCTACGAGCAGTACTTC
NA	TRBJ2-1	TRBV7-8	TRBD1	CASSPTSRGQVYNEQFF	TGTGCCAGCAGCCCCACCTCTCGGGGACAGGTTTACAATGAGCAGTTCTTC
once	TRBJ2-7	TRBV7-8	TRBD2	CASSLDGLAGSYEQYF	TGTGCCAGCAGCTTAGACGGACTAGCGGGTTCCTACGAGCAGTACTTC
NA	TRBJ1-1	TRBV27	TRBD1	CASSLWAGGAGRAFF	TGTGCCAGCAGTTTATGGGCAGGGGGCGCCGGTAGGGCTTTCTTT
NA	TRBJ2-7	TRBV25-1	TRBD1	CASSTLGQQIYEQYF	TGTGCCAGCAGTACTCTGGGACAGCAAATTTACGAGCAGTACTTC
NA	TRBJ2-7	TRBV4-1	NA	CASSQDPAVSSYEQYF	TGCGCCAGCAGCCAAGATCCAGCGGTGAGCTCCTACGAGCAGTACTTC
NA	TRBJ2-7	TRBV6-6	TRBD1	CASSYTGGLAYEQYF	TGTGCCAGCAGTTATACAGGGGGGTTAGCCTACGAGCAGTACTTC
NA	TRBJ2-5	TRBV19	TRBD2	CASSLGTRQETQYF	TGTGCCAGTAGTCTGGGGACTAGACAAGAGACCCAGTACTTC
NA	TRBJ2-5	TRBV9	TRBD1	CASSVGAGGLSFTETQYF	TGTGCCAGCAGCGTGGGCGCAGGGGGTCTATCCTTTACGGAGACCCAGTACTTC
NA	TRBJ1-1	TRBV10-1	NA	CASSEAGRGEAFF	TGCGCCAGCAGTGAAGCCGGTAGAGGTGAAGCTTTCTTT
once	TRBJ1-1	TRBV5-1	NA	CASSMGRGELNTEAFF	TGCGCCAGCAGCATGGGACGGGGGGAACTGAACACTGAAGCTTTCTTT
NA	TRBJ2-7	TRBV3-1/TRBV3-2	NA	CASSLGQSTYEQYF	TGTGCCAGCAGCCTCGGACAGTCTACCTACGAGCAGTACTTC
NA	TRBJ2-1	TRBV19	NA	CASRGDYNEQFF	TGTGCCAGTAGGGGCGATTACAATGAGCAGTTCTTC
NA	TRBJ1-5	TRBV4-1	NA	CASSQDGGTPRGNQPQHF	TGCGCCAGCAGCCAAGATGGGGGGACTCCCCGGGGCAATCAGCCCCAGCATTTT
NA	TRBJ2-2	TRBV19	NA	CASSPLGTKGNTGELFF	TGTGCCAGTAGTCCTCTCGGCACTAAAGGGAACACCGGGGAGCTGTTTTTT